Listed below are T cell receptor beta chains from one sample, sequenced in a study of blood T cells in healthy people across ages. TCRdb re-called the 5' RACE reads through MiXCR, storing one row per CDR3 protein. This table has 1,500,000 or so distinct CDR3 sequences, 59% appearing once. Sequencing was performed on blood. The source of these receptors is a man younger than 35 in good health. CDR3s include the opening cysteine and the closing phenylalanine or tryptophan. Fields, in order: clone size, J gene, CDR3 length, V gene, D gene, CDR3 protein, CDR3 DNA. A D gene is named only where the DNA matches it firmly. Where a row states a size, it is once, few, many or the class of an expanded clone; other rows omit it.

size: .
J: TRBJ2-5
length: 16
V: TRBV4-1
D: .
CDR3: CASSRGDSGSQETQYF
DNA: TGCGCCAGCAGCCGGGGCGACAGCGGGTCTCAAGAGACCCAGTACTTC

size: once
J: TRBJ2-7
length: 15
V: TRBV10-3
D: TRBD2
CDR3: CAIGGETSASYEQYF
DNA: TGTGCCATCGGGGGGGAGACATCCGCCTCCTACGAGCAGTACTTC

size: .
J: TRBJ1-3
length: 17
V: TRBV5-1
D: TRBD1
CDR3: CASTPTGTGNAGNTIYF
DNA: TGCGCCAGCACTCCTACCGGGACAGGAAACGCTGGAAACACCATATATTTT

size: few
J: TRBJ2-5
length: 16
V: TRBV15
D: .
CDR3: CATSKEPRGTQETQYF
DNA: TGTGCCACCAGCAAAGAACCCAGGGGAACCCAAGAGACCCAGTACTTC

size: once
J: TRBJ2-7
length: 16
V: TRBV24-1
D: TRBD1
CDR3: CATSDSSGTGAYEQYF
DNA: TGTGCCACCAGTGATTCATCCGGGACAGGGGCCTACGAGCAGTACTTC

size: .
J: TRBJ2-7
length: 13
V: TRBV29-1
D: TRBD1
CDR3: CSVTRDRGHEQYF
DNA: TGCAGCGTCACCCGGGACAGGGGCCACGAGCAGTACTTC

size: .
J: TRBJ2-1
length: 15
V: TRBV6-6
D: TRBD2
CDR3: CASSAVSGGGHEQFF
DNA: TGTGCCAGCAGTGCAGTCAGCGGGGGCGGCCATGAGCAGTTCTTC

size: .
J: TRBJ2-7
length: 13
V: TRBV5-1
D: .
CDR3: CASRAVGGDEQYF
DNA: TGCGCCAGTCGGGCAGTGGGGGGCGACGAGCAGTACTTC

size: few
J: TRBJ1-4
length: 15
V: TRBV4-3
D: TRBD1
CDR3: CASSPTGGTSEKLFF
DNA: TGCGCCAGCAGCCCTACAGGGGGCACCAGTGAAAAACTGTTTTTT

size: few
J: TRBJ1-2
length: 15
V: TRBV10-3
D: .
CDR3: CAISESRRPSYGYTF
DNA: TGTGCCATCAGTGAGTCGAGGAGGCCGAGCTATGGCTACACCTTC

size: .
J: TRBJ2-7
length: 15
V: TRBV5-1
D: TRBD2
CDR3: CASRTLAEVPYEQYF
DNA: TGCGCCAGCAGGACCCTAGCGGAGGTCCCCTACGAGCAGTACTTC

size: .
J: TRBJ1-2
length: 11
V: TRBV11-2
D: .
CDR3: CASSLDLGYTF
DNA: TGTGCCAGCAGCTTAGATCTAGGCTACACCTTC

size: .
J: TRBJ1-4
length: 13
V: TRBV20-1
D: .
CDR3: CSARPRENEKLFF
DNA: TGCAGTGCACGACCCCGGGAGAATGAAAAACTGTTTTTT

size: few
J: TRBJ1-6
length: 17
V: TRBV4-1
D: TRBD1
CDR3: CASSQDDLTGFNSPLHF
DNA: TGCGCCAGCAGCCAAGATGATTTGACAGGGTTCAATTCACCCCTCCACTTT

size: .
J: TRBJ2-4
length: 13
V: TRBV27
D: TRBD1
CDR3: CASRGTDKNIQYF
DNA: TGTGCCAGCAGAGGGACAGACAAAAACATTCAGTACTTC

size: .
J: TRBJ2-3
length: 14
V: TRBV7-2
D: .
CDR3: CASSGGEILGTQYF
DNA: TGTGCCAGCAGTGGTGGTGAGATCCTTGGCACGCAGTATTTT